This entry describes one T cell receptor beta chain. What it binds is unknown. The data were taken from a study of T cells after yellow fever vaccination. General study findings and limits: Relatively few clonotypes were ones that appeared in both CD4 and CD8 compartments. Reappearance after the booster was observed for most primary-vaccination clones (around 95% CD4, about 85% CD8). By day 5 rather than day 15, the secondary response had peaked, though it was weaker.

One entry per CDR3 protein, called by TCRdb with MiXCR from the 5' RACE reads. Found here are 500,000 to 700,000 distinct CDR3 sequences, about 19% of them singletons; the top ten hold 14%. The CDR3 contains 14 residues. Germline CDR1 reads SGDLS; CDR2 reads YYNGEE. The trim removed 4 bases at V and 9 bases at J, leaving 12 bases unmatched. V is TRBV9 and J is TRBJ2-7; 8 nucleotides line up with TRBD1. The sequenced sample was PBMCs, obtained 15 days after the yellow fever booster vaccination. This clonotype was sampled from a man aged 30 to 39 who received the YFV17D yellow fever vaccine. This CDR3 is CASSPDRGGWGQYF. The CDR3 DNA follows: TGTGCCAGCAGCCCAGACAGGGGAGGCTGGGGGCAGTACTTC.